The entry that follows covers one T cell receptor (beta chain) sequence. These data are taken from a study of early T cells in non-severe SARS-CoV-2 infection. From the 5' RACE reads, TCRdb called clonotypes with MiXCR, one entry per CDR3 protein. The profile shows approximately 40,000 distinct CDR3 sequences, about 6% of them singletons. This CDR3 contains 15 residues. Germline assignment: CDR1 MDHEN and CDR2 SYDVKM. After removal of 5 bases from V and 2 bases from J, the junction contained 6 bases not matched to a gene. The chain links TRBV28 to TRBJ1-5; TRBD1 matches at 7 bases. The material was whole blood, obtained at baseline. This clonotype was obtained from an adult who was a healthcare worker with PCR-confirmed SARS-CoV-2 infection or an uninfected control (not recorded which). CDR3 region: CASSSTGTGNQPQHF. The CDR3 DNA follows: TGTGCCAGCAGTAGTACCGGGACAGGCAATCAGCCCCAGCATTTT.